This T cell receptor beta chain was found in a study of cytomegalovirus exposure and HLA in healthy donors. CDR1 and CDR2 from the germline V gene are SNHLY and FYNNEI. With 3 bases clipped from V and 5 bases from J, the junction kept 3 bases outside the gene matches. The CDR3 extends over 14 amino acids. Primers: 60 Vbeta forward and 13 Jbeta reverse. Method: immunoSEQ multiplex PCR; TCRdb's copy keeps in-frame clones and lacks some. The sample holds some 160,000 clones; 77% are singletons and the top ten take 1.5% to 2%. Specimen: PBMCs. The receptor was derived from a woman between 25 and 40 years old in good health and CMV-seronegative. This sequence joins TRBV2 and TRBJ1-5; 8 nucleotides align to TRBD1. The CDR3 DNA reads as TGTGCCAGCAGTGACAGGGGGCGCGATCAGCCCCAGCATTTT. Protein sequence: CASSDRGRDQPQHF.